These 11 T cell receptor beta chains were sequenced from one sample in a study of cytomegalovirus exposure and HLA in healthy donors. The PCR had 60 Vbeta and 13 Jbeta primers. The method was immunoSEQ multiplex PCR; TCRdb's version includes in-frame clones alone and lacks a portion of them. The table lists 180,000 or so clones, 75% to 85% of them singletons. The sequencing sample was made of PBMCs. These receptors all stem from a man between 18 and 35 years old in good health and CMV-seronegative.

This clone appeared a few times. The V gene is TRBV29-1, the J gene TRBJ1-1; D possibly corresponds to TRBD1 (6 bases). V was clipped by 6 bases and J by 4 bases, with 12 bases between them. Per germline, CDR1 SQVTM and CDR2 ANQGSEA. The CDR3 runs to 12 residues. CDR3 DNA sequence: TGCAGCGTACAGGGAACGGGCACTGAAGCTTTCTTT. Translating gives CSVQGTGTEAFF. Together with reference TRBV29-1 and TRBJ1-1, the CDR3 gives the full variable domain: SAVISQKPSRDICQRGTSLTIQCQVDSQVTMMFWYRQQPGQSLTLIATANQGSEATYESGFVIDKFPISRPNLTFSTLTVSNMSPEDSSIYLCSVQGTGTEAFFGQGTRLTVV.

V and J are TRBV15 and TRBJ1-2; 8 nucleotides line up with TRBD1. Per germline, CDR1 LNHNV and CDR2 YYDKDF (reference sequence). The CDR3 has 14 amino acids. Trimming cost V 5 bases and J 4 bases; bases outside gene matches: 6. The CDR3 region is CATSLPDRAYGYTF. The CDR3 nucleotides are TGTGCCACCAGCCTCCCGGACAGGGCCTATGGCTACACCTTC.

The V call is TRBV7-6, the J call TRBJ2-1; D ambiguous. Germline V gene sequence: CDR1 SGHVS, CDR2 FNYEAQ. V was trimmed by 3 bases and J by 10 bases, leaving 10 bases between them. There are 12 residues in the CDR3. The CDR3 is CASSFQVGEQFF. The DNA of the CDR3 is TGTGCCAGCAGCTTTCAGGTCGGCGAGCAGTTCTTC.

The rearrangement joins TRBV4-2 to TRBJ2-1; TRBD2 matches at 7 bases. V shed 1 base and J 6 bases; nucleotides not matched to a gene: 0. The CDR3 loop spans 13 amino acids. CDR1 is LGHNA, CDR2 YNFKEQ, per germline. The CDR3 protein is CASSQGGGNEQFF. In nucleotides, the CDR3 is TGTGCCAGCAGCCAAGGCGGGGGCAATGAGCAGTTCTTC.

The CDR3 sequence: CASNLRQGRTYEQYF. CDR3 bases: TGCGCCAGCAACCTACGACAGGGGAGGACCTACGAGCAGTACTTC. This sequence joins TRBV5-1 and TRBJ2-7; 8 nucleotides align to TRBD1. The CDR3 covers 15 residues. The germline V gene encodes CDR1 SGHRS and CDR2 YFSETQ. The V and J ends lost 6 bases and 2 bases, in that order; junction bases with no gene match: 10.

This clone turned up a few times. This chain uses TRBV6-6 with TRBJ2-2; weak D call: TRBD2 (6 bases). The CDR3 contains 15 residues. Deletions cut 4 bases from V and 1 base from J, with 10 bases between. Germline V CDR1 and CDR2: MNHNY, SVGAGI (reference sequence). CDR3 nucleotides: TGTGCCAGCAGTTCCGGGACTCTGAACACCGGGGAGCTGTTTTTT. Amino acid sequence: CASSSGTLNTGELFF.

The chain has TRBV6-4 and TRBJ2-6; possibly TRBD1 for D (6 bases). The CDR3 runs to 14 residues. Trimming cost V 4 bases and J 4 bases, with 8 bases left between them. Germline CDR1 reads MRHNA; CDR2 reads SNTAGT. In nucleotides, the CDR3 is TGTGCCAGCAGTGGAGGGGGAGGGGCCAACGTCCTGACTTTC. Encoded protein: CASSGGGGANVLTF.

Concerning this clone: The sample carries other DNA sequences with the same CDR3. The gene calls are TRBV7-2 and TRBJ1-1, with D possibly TRBD1 on 6 matching bases. Trimming took 1 base from V and 0 from J, leaving 9 bases between them. The CDR3 length is 15 residues. Germline V gene data show CDR1 as SGHTA and CDR2 as FQGNSA. CDR3 sequence (DNA): TGTGCCAGCAGCTTAGGGGGGGGCATGAACACTGAAGCTTTCTTT. This encodes CASSLGGGMNTEAFF.

V and J are TRBV6-5 and TRBJ1-4; perhaps TRBD1 as D (6 bases). V was trimmed by 5 bases and J by 8 bases, leaving 12 bases between them. Germline V lookup: CDR1 MNHEY, CDR2 SVGAGI. This CDR3 is built from 13 residues. For the CDR3, the DNA is TGTGCCAGCAGTACAGGGTTTGGGGAAAAACTGTTTTTT. Protein: CASSTGFGEKLFF.

In its sample, this clone was seen a few times. The V call is TRBV11-2, the J call TRBJ2-1; 11 bases map to TRBD2. The V segment lost 5 bases and the J segment 7 bases; nucleotides outside the gene matches: 7. The CDR3 is 15 amino acids. The germline V gene has CDR1 SGHAT and CDR2 FQNNGV. DNA of the CDR3: TGTGCCAGCAGCGCTCCGGGACTAGCGGAGAATGAGCAGTTCTTC. Translated: CASSAPGLAENEQFF.

The genes are TRBV10-3 and TRBJ1-2, with 8 bases that match TRBD1. Losses at the gene ends were 5 bases for V and 7 bases for J; bases not matched to a gene: 9. This CDR3 is built from 14 residues. Germline lookup yields CDR1 ENHRY and CDR2 SYGVKD. Written as DNA, the CDR3 is TGTGCCATCAGTTCCCCTGGACAGGGATCTGGCTACACCTTC. It specifies CAISSPGQGSGYTF.